This T cell receptor beta chain was identified in a study of regulatory T cells in long-lasting Graves disease. Per the germline V gene, CDR1 is LGHDT and CDR2 is YNNKEL (reference sequence). V was trimmed by 0 bases and J by 4 bases, leaving 9 bases between them. The CDR3 has 14 amino acids. The sample's time point: newly diagnosed GD, antithyroid drugs for less than 3 months. Scientists built the TCR library using RNA that was extracted from PBMCs. Roughly 10 milliliters of peripheral blood were drawn into EDTA tubes. To make TCR beta libraries, researchers used iRepertoire HTBI primers and Arm-PCR of CDR3 regions. A single record per CDR3 protein comes from TCRdb applying MiXCR to the multiplex PCR reads. The sample yields roughly 420,000 distinct CDR3 sequences, roughly a sixth seen once. The sample holds many counts of this clonotype. Its specificity is not known. General observations from the study: Persistent Graves' disease cases displayed lower TCR diversity than newly diagnosed ones.

The TCR comes from a female donor with Graves disease. The chain uses TRBV3-1 and TRBJ1-2; TRBD1 is a possible D gene (5 bases). The sequencing used peripheral blood mononuclear cells (PBMCs), collected at new diagnosis, from a patient treated with antithyroid drugs. CDR3 bases: TGTGCCAGCAGCCAAGATTCCAGGGCCTATGGCTACACCTTC. This translates into CASSQDSRAYGYTF.